This paragraph covers one T cell receptor (beta chain) sequence. Only in-frame clones appear in the TCRdb table, and some are missing; sequencing was by immunoSEQ multiplex PCR. Here the sample spans 250,000 to 300,000 clones, about nine tenths being singletons. The source of the sample is a study of blood T cell repertoires in COVID-19. Sequenced material: PBMCs or T cells enriched from blood (not recorded which). The clonotype originates from a woman in her forties who had recovered from COVID-19.

In nucleotides, the CDR3 is TGTGCCAGCAGCTTAGTAAGGACAGGGGGCGTATACGAGCAGTACTTC. It specifies CASSLVRTGGVYEQYF. The gene calls are TRBV11-2 and TRBJ2-7, with TRBD1 identical over 11 bases. The CDR3 covers 16 residues. V was clipped by 1 base and J by 4 bases; unmatched bases: 6. Germline V gene lookup returns CDR1 SGHAT and CDR2 FQNNGV.